The sequence of this T cell receptor (beta chain) was determined in a study of CD4+ T cells in melanoma. General observations from the study: In melanoma, neoantigen-specific CD4+ T cells reportedly differed in differentiation state.

This clone was seen a single time. Its antigen is unknown. TCRdb keeps only in-frame clones here, not all; method: immunoSEQ multiplex PCR. The sample lists about 4,900 clones; 55% to 80% were seen once. Sequenced input: cells from a culture (not recorded whether cultured in vitro). This sequence originates from a human donor with melanoma.

CDR3 nucleotides: TGTGCCTGGACCCGACAGGGGATCTACGAGCAGTACTTC. Translated: CAWTRQGIYEQYF. The V and J genes are TRBV30 and TRBJ2-7, with 8 bases aligning to TRBD1. The germline V gene has CDR1 GTSNPN and CDR2 SVGIG (reference sequence). This CDR3 is 13 amino acids long. After removal of 4 bases from V and 3 bases from J, the junction contained 5 bases not matched to a gene.